What follows are 29 T cell receptor beta chains derived from one specimen sequenced in a study of regulatory T cells in long-lasting Graves disease. iRepertoire HTBI primers and Arm-PCR of CDR3 regions built TCR beta libraries. MiXCR, applied by TCRdb to the multiplex PCR reads, yields one record per CDR3 protein. The table records around 480,000 distinct CDR3 sequences, around 15% of them present only once. Regarding time point: newly diagnosed GD, antithyroid drugs for less than 3 months. TCR sequences were obtained from RNA taken from PBMCs. The sample was also reused in another study, on T cells in Graves' hyperthyroidism and ophthalmopathy.

The sample here was peripheral blood mononuclear cells (PBMCs), taken at new diagnosis, from a patient treated with antithyroid drugs. These receptors were collected from a woman aged 35-65 years with Graves disease.

In this sample, this clonotype turned up once. V usage is TRBV7-9 and J usage is TRBJ2-7; TRBD1 is a possible D gene (6 bases). CDR1 is SEHNR and CDR2 is FQNEAQ in the germline V gene (reference sequence). CDR3 length: 14 amino acids. The V end was cut by 5 bases, the J end by 3 bases, with 14 bases between. The CDR3, as DNA: TGTGCCAGCAGCCAGGACCTCAGGGGCTACGAGCAGTACTTC. Protein sequence: CASSQDLRGYEQYF.

This sequence joins TRBV5-5 and TRBJ2-5; the match to TRBD1 covers 7 bases. Germline loops: CDR1 SGHKS, CDR2 YYEKEE (reference sequence). This CDR3 is 15 amino acids long. Trimming took 4 bases from V and 1 from J; bases not matched to a gene: 7. CDR3 sequence: CASSGFPGGQETQYF. In DNA form, the CDR3 reads TGTGCCAGCAGCGGGTTCCCAGGGGGCCAAGAGACCCAGTACTTC.

This clonotype was detected many times. The chain links TRBV7-9 to TRBJ2-3; tentative D call: TRBD1 (5 bases). Looked up from germline, CDR1 is SEHNR and CDR2 is FQNEAQ (reference sequence). The CDR3 runs 13 residues. Deletions cut 4 bases from V and 4 bases from J, with 9 bases between. In DNA, the CDR3 is TGTGCCAGCAGCTCAAGGGGTGCAGATACGCAGTATTTT. Amino acids: CASSSRGADTQYF.

Ten or more counts support this clonotype. Here the CDR3 reads CASSQRSQNTEAFF. In nucleotides, the CDR3 is TGCGCCAGCAGCCAACGATCCCAGAACACTGAAGCTTTCTTT. The V gene is TRBV4-1, the J gene TRBJ1-1, with D uncertain. V was shortened by 2 bases and J by 1 base, with 8 bases between the two germline ends. The CDR3 is made up of 14 amino acids. Germline V gives CDR1 MGHRA, CDR2 YSYEKL.

J is TRBJ1-3 and V is TRBV5-1; no definite D call. The CDR3 length is 14 residues. The V end was cut by 0 bases, the J end by 0 bases, with 4 bases between. Germline V CDR1 and CDR2: SGHRS, YFSETQ. The CDR3 nucleotides are TGCGCCAGCAGCTTGGCCCACTCTGGAAACACCATATATTTT. This codes for CASSLAHSGNTIYF. The full variable domain, its missing parts supplied by reference TRBV5-1 and TRBJ1-3, is KAGVTQTPRYLIKTRGQQVTLSCSPISGHRSVSWYQQTPGQGLQFLFEYFSETQRNKGNFPGRFSGRQFSNSRSEMNVSTLELGDSALYLCASSLAHSGNTIYFGEGSWLTVV.

This clonotype came up many times. The rearrangement links TRBV12-3 or TRBV12-4 to TRBJ2-3; the D gene is possibly TRBD2 (5 bases). V lost 3 bases to trimming and J lost 2 bases, with 18 bases between them. This CDR3 is built from 17 residues. The CDR3 loop reads CASSLLAEEQHTDTQYF. CDR3 coding DNA: TGTGCCAGCAGTTTGCTGGCGGAGGAGCAACACACAGATACGCAGTATTTT.

There are a few counts of this clonotype. The chain is built from TRBV6-1 and TRBJ1-2, with D hard to call. The CDR3 runs 14 residues. The V and J ends lost 5 bases and 7 bases respectively, with 17 bases between them. Germline loops: CDR1 MNHNS, CDR2 SASEGT. In nucleotides, the CDR3 is TGTGCCAGCAGTCGAAGGGATCCGAATTCTGGCTACACCTTC. Translation gives CASSRRDPNSGYTF.

Points on this clonotype: A much bigger clone sits one base away, suggesting this may be a read error. The conserved phenylalanine or tryptophan normally closing the CDR3 is absent here, so this likely arose from a read error. The genes are TRBV2 and TRBJ1-5, with a possible D match to TRBD1 (5 bases). The CDR3 length is 13 residues. CDR1 and CDR2 (germline): SNHLY, FYNNEI. The V end was cut by 7 bases, the J end by 0 bases, with 7 bases between. In DNA form, the CDR3 reads TGTGCCAGCAACAGGTATAGCAATCAGCCCCAGCATTTA. This translates into CASNRYSNQPQHL.

The chain carries TRBV2 and TRBJ2-7, with a tentative D call TRBD2 (6 bases). The CDR3 has 13 amino acids. Trimming pared 6 bases from V and 7 bases from J, leaving 16 bases between. CDR1 and CDR2 from the germline V gene are SNHLY and FYNNEI. CDR3 sequence: CASSAGTAGEQYF. CDR3 sequence (DNA): TGTGCCAGCAGCGCCGGGACTGCGGGGGAGCAGTACTTC.

This clonotype was seen ten or more times. The V call is TRBV5-1, the J call TRBJ2-1; 9 bases are a match to TRBD2. This CDR3 contains 13 residues. The V segment lost 4 bases and the J segment 8 bases; nucleotides outside the gene matches: 4. Germline CDR1 reads SGHRS; CDR2 reads YFSETQ. DNA for the CDR3: TGCGCCAGCAGCCCCCGACTAGCGGATGAGCAGTTCTTC. Its protein is CASSPRLADEQFF.

This chain connects TRBV7-3 to TRBJ2-1; TRBD2 matches at 9 bases. Germline V gene sequence: CDR1 SGHTA, CDR2 FQGTGA. V trimming: 0 bases; J trimming: 5 bases; junction bases outside the gene matches: 2. The CDR3 runs to 15 residues. The CDR3 coding sequence is TGTGCCAGCAGCTTAACAGCGGGGGGAAACAATGAGCAGTTCTTC. Translation: CASSLTAGGNNEQFF.

The genes are TRBV7-9 and TRBJ2-3, with D possibly being TRBD2 (6 bases). Germline CDR1 SEHNR, CDR2 FQNEAQ (reference sequence). This CDR3 has 11 amino acids. Trimming stripped 5 bases from V and 8 bases from J, with 8 bases between. CDR3 sequence (DNA): TGTGCCAGCAGCCGCGGGACTACGCAGTATTTT. It translates to CASSRGTTQYF.

This clonotype was recorded at least ten times. The chain is built from TRBV6-1 and TRBJ1-5; D possibly corresponds to TRBD1 (5 bases). The CDR3 consists of 17 residues. Germline values: CDR1 MNHNS, CDR2 SASEGT. The V gene lost 5 bases and the J gene lost 0 bases, with 17 bases spanning the gap. The CDR3 sequence is CASSQHRGIYSNQPQHF. CDR3 DNA sequence: TGTGCCAGCAGTCAGCACCGGGGGATCTATAGCAATCAGCCCCAGCATTTT.

This clonotype showed up many times. The genes are TRBV12-3 or TRBV12-4 and TRBJ1-1, with no clear D. The CDR3 has 14 residues. Trimming removed 2 bases at V and 0 bases at J, with 7 bases between. CDR3 region: CASSLTLMNTEAFF. CDR3 nucleotide sequence: TGTGCCAGCAGTTTAACCCTAATGAACACTGAAGCTTTCTTT.

This clonotype was observed a handful of times. This rearrangement joins TRBV5-1 to TRBJ2-5; the D call may be TRBD1 or TRBD2 (5 bases each). Per germline, CDR1 SGHRS and CDR2 YFSETQ. V shed 4 bases and J shed 4 bases, with 20 bases lying between them. The CDR3 runs 16 residues. CDR3 amino acids: CASSLGLSGSGETQYF. Here the CDR3 DNA reads TGCGCCAGCAGCCTCGGTTTATCAGGGAGCGGAGAGACCCAGTACTTC. The complete variable domain, with remaining parts taken from reference TRBV5-1 and TRBJ2-5, reads KAGVTQTPRYLIKTRGQQVTLSCSPISGHRSVSWYQQTPGQGLQFLFEYFSETQRNKGNFPGRFSGRQFSNSRSEMNVSTLELGDSALYLCASSLGLSGSGETQYFGPGTRLLVL.

Of note for this clonotype: It differs at one base from a far larger clone, so likely a read error. This chain uses TRBV6-5 with TRBJ2-7; D may be TRBD2 (6 bases). The CDR3 covers 16 residues. Germline V gene sequence: CDR1 MNHEY, CDR2 SVGAGI. The V gene lost 0 bases and the J gene lost 3 bases, with 15 bases spanning the gap. CDR3 DNA: TGTGCCAGCAGTTACTCCCCTGGAGGGGCCTACTACGAGCAGTACTTC. This encodes CASSYSPGGAYYEQYF.

The genes are TRBV5-4 and TRBJ2-2; 7 bases agree with TRBD1. With 5 bases clipped from V and 6 bases from J, the junction kept 13 bases outside the gene matches. Per the germline V gene, CDR1 is SGHNT and CDR2 is YYREEE (reference sequence). CDR3 length equals 16 residues. Here the CDR3 reads CASSKPGQSGSGELFF. The CDR3 DNA reads as TGTGCCAGCAGTAAGCCGGGACAGTCAGGGTCCGGGGAGCTGTTTTTT.

In this sample, this clonotype turned up a few times. The CDR3 DNA follows: TGCGCCAGCAGCTTGGCTGTGTTGGAGACCCAGTACTTC. It is translated as CASSLAVLETQYF. The chain employs TRBV5-1 and TRBJ2-5; D gene uncertain. Germline lookup yields CDR1 SGHRS and CDR2 YFSETQ. The length of the CDR3 is 13 residues. V gave up 0 bases and J gave up 5 bases, with 8 bases separating them.

This clonotype was detected a few times. The chain combines TRBV9 with TRBJ2-3; maybe TRBD2 (6 bases). Germline V gives CDR1 SGDLS, CDR2 YYNGEE. V was cut by 2 bases and J by 4 bases, with 14 bases left in between. The CDR3 runs to 15 residues. The CDR3 sequence is CASSVLADGSDTQYF. CDR3 nucleotide sequence: TGTGCCAGCAGCGTCTTAGCGGATGGGTCAGATACGCAGTATTTT. Based on the CDR3 plus reference TRBV9 and TRBJ2-3, the full variable domain is DSGVTQTPKHLITATGQRVTLRCSPRSGDLSVYWYQQSLDQGLQFLIQYYNGEERAKGNILERFSAQQFPDLHSELNLSSLELGDSALYFCASSVLADGSDTQYFGPGTRLTVL.

This CDR3 is CASSESGTGAYEQYF. The CDR3 nucleotides read TGTGCCAGCAGCGAAAGTGGGACAGGGGCCTACGAGCAGTACTTC. The rearrangement links TRBV3-1 to TRBJ2-7, with 10 bases that match TRBD1. Germline CDR1 is LGHDT and CDR2 is YNNKEL (reference sequence). Germline trimming cut 5 bases from V and 2 bases from J; bases unmatched to any gene: 6. This CDR3 contains 15 residues.

Only a few counts were recorded for this clonotype. The rearrangement joins TRBV4-1 to TRBJ1-1, with D possibly TRBD1 on 5 matching bases. The CDR3 extends over 17 amino acids. CDR1 and CDR2 from the germline V gene are MGHRA and YSYEKL. Trimming took off 1 base at V and 5 bases at J, with 20 bases between the two ends. The CDR3 nucleotides read TGCGCCAGCAGCCAAGCCCCGTACATCCAGGGAGGGACTGAAGCTTTCTTT. Protein: CASSQAPYIQGGTEAFF.

The sample holds many counts of this clonotype. The rearrangement joins TRBV28 to TRBJ1-1; weak D call: TRBD1 (5 bases). CDR1 MDHEN and CDR2 SYDVKM come from the germline V gene. V was clipped by 3 bases and J by 1 base, with 21 bases between them. The CDR3 is 18 residues long. This CDR3 is CASSLIFKGTLKNTEAFF. Written as DNA, the CDR3 is TGTGCCAGCAGTTTGATTTTCAAGGGGACCCTCAAGAACACTGAAGCTTTCTTT.

J is TRBJ2-1 and V is TRBV6-2 or TRBV6-3, with 9 bases fitting TRBD2. V gave up 5 bases and J gave up 9 bases; unmatched junction bases: 11. The V gene's germline CDR1 is MNHEY and CDR2 SVGEGT. The CDR3 contains 15 residues. The CDR3: CASSEPGLADFEQFF. The CDR3 nucleotides read TGTGCCAGCAGTGAACCGGGACTAGCTGACTTTGAGCAGTTCTTC.

This clonotype occurred a few times. One junction end does not reproduce the germline sequence, and a read error may be involved. J is TRBJ2-5 and V is TRBV6-5; D unresolved. Germline V gene data show CDR1 as MNHEY and CDR2 as SVGAGI. CDR3 length equals 15 residues. The CDR3 here is CAGSYSGSLGETQYF. The CDR3 coding sequence is TGTGCCGGCAGTTACTCAGGCTCTTTAGGAGAGACCCAGTACTTC.

In this sample, this clonotype turned up a few times. The chain has TRBV5-4 and TRBJ2-1; TRBD2 matches 7 bases. Looked up from germline, CDR1 is SGHNT and CDR2 is YYREEE (reference sequence). V shed 0 bases and J 5 bases; nucleotides not matched to a gene: 5. The CDR3 runs to 15 residues. CDR3 sequence (DNA): TGTGCCAGCAGCTTGGGGTCTAGCGGCCACAATGAGCAGTTCTTC. The encoded protein is CASSLGSSGHNEQFF.

This clonotype occurred a few times. The chain combines TRBV12-3 or TRBV12-4 with TRBJ1-5; TRBD1 might be the D (5 bases). The length of the CDR3 is 15 residues. Trimming cost V 5 bases and J 7 bases, with 18 bases left between them. The CDR3, as DNA: TGTGCCAGCAGTCTATCGCCGCTGACAGAGCAGCCCCAGCATTTT. It encodes CASSLSPLTEQPQHF.

This rearrangement joins TRBV20-1 to TRBJ1-1; TRBD1 is a possible D gene (6 bases). CDR1 and CDR2 (germline): DFQATT, SNEGSKA (reference sequence). This CDR3 is built from 14 residues. V was cut by 0 bases and J by 2 bases, with 10 bases left in between. DNA for the CDR3: TGCAGTGCTAGAGATCCGGGGGCAAACACTGAAGCTTTCTTT. Its translation is CSARDPGANTEAFF.

V usage is TRBV6-5 and J usage is TRBJ1-6; no firm D call. V lost 0 bases, J lost 3 bases, and 9 bases lay in between. CDR3 size: 16 residues. Germline values: CDR1 MNHEY, CDR2 SVGAGI. This CDR3 reads CASSYSTFDYNSPLHF. As DNA, the CDR3 is TGTGCCAGCAGTTACTCGACGTTTGACTATAATTCACCCCTCCACTTT.

This clonotype was counted at least ten times. The V gene is TRBV20-1, the J gene TRBJ2-3; 7 bases line up with TRBD1. V lost 6 bases, J lost 4 bases, and 7 bases stayed unmatched. Germline V gives CDR1 DFQATT, CDR2 SNEGSKA (reference sequence). The CDR3 length is 13 residues. CDR3 in DNA: TGCAGTGCGTACAGGGGCGCCGCAGATACGCAGTATTTT. Protein sequence: CSAYRGAADTQYF.